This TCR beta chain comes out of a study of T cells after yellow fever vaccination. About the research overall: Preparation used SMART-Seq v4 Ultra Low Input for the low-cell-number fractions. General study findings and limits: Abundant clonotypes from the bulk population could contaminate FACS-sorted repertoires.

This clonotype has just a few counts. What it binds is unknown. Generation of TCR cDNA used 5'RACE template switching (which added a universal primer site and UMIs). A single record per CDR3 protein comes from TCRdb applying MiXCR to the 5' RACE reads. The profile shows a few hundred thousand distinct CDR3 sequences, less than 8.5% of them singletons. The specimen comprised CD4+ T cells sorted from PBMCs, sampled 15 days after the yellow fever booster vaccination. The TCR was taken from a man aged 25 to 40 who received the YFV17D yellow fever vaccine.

The CDR3 region has the DNA TGTGCCAGCAGCGTAAGTCAGGGACAAGCTTTCTTT. Translating gives CASSVSQGQAFF. The chain employs TRBV7-9 and TRBJ1-1, with D possibly matching TRBD1 (5 bases). Trimming took off 5 bases at V and 9 bases at J, with 13 bases between the two ends. The CDR3 runs to 12 residues. Germline values: CDR1 SEHNR, CDR2 FQNEAQ (reference sequence).